The clone carrying this TCR beta chain appeared many times. A junction end diverges from the germline sequence, so it may reflect a read error. Germline loops: CDR1 SNHLY, CDR2 FYNNEI. The CDR3 is 14 amino acids. This record belongs to a study of CD8+CD57+ T cells in acquired aplastic anemia. Genomic DNA acted as the template from which TCR beta VDJ combination and CDR3 sequence profiling were carried out. TCRdb re-called the reads through MiXCR, storing one row per CDR3 protein. In the table there are 310,000 or so distinct CDR3 sequences, about 50% of which are singletons. The patients chosen for sequencing had shown expansion of CD8+CD57+ cells (detected by flow cytometry).

The sequenced sample consisted of sorted CD4+, CD8+, or CD8+CD57+ T cells (not recorded which) from PBMCs. The source is a human donor with aplastic anemia. V gene TRBV2 combines with J gene TRBJ1-2; D uncertain. The CDR3 nucleotides read TGCGCTCTTCTTTCCACTCTAGCTAACTATGGCTACACCTTC. As protein: CALLSTLANYGYTF.